This T cell receptor beta chain was observed in a study of cytomegalovirus exposure and HLA in healthy donors. The PCR contained 60 Vbeta and 13 Jbeta primers. TCRdb keeps only in-frame clones here, not all; method: immunoSEQ multiplex PCR. The sample carries about 160,000 clones, approximately 85% recorded once. The V gene's germline CDR1 is MNHEY and CDR2 SMNVEV (reference sequence). The V gene end was trimmed by 6 bases and the J gene end by 1 base; junction bases not matched to a gene: 2. The CDR3 is made up of 14 amino acids. Specimen: PBMCs. The sequence derives from a girl aged 2 to 10 in good health and CMV-seropositive. The V and J genes are TRBV27 and TRBJ1-5; TRBD1 matches 8 bases. CDR3 DNA sequence: TGTGCCAGCAGCCGACAGGGGAGCAATCAGCCCCAGCATTTT. Protein sequence: CASSRQGSNQPQHF.